These 16 T cell receptor beta chains were sequenced from one sample in a study of CD8 T cells in Susac syndrome. When the RNA was reverse transcribed, random hexamers were used with an input of about 0.5 to 1 ug. TCRdb independently ran MiXCR on the immunoSEQ multiplex PCR reads; one entry per CDR3 protein. The sample lists under 550,000 distinct CDR3 sequences; more than 80% were seen once. Sequenced: CD8+ T cells from PBMCs. The origin of the receptors is a human donor with multiple sclerosis.

The table lists this clonotype with a few counts. The rearrangement uses TRBV6-5 and TRBJ2-7; D may be TRBD2 (6 bases). The V gene lost 6 bases and the J gene lost 2 bases, with 17 bases spanning the gap. Germline values: CDR1 MNHEY, CDR2 SVGAGI. This CDR3 has 15 amino acids. CDR3 bases: TGTGCCAGCAGAACACATTCGGAGGGGACCTACGAGCAGTACTTC. Translated, it gives CASRTHSEGTYEQYF.

The chain employs TRBV19 and TRBJ1-5, with D unclear. This CDR3 region has 16 residues. Germline assignment: CDR1 LNHDA and CDR2 SQIVND (reference sequence). V was pared by 3 bases and J by 0 bases, with 12 bases between. The CDR3 spells CASSIGFPYSNQPQHF. The CDR3 coding sequence is TGTGCCAGTAGTATTGGCTTTCCTTATAGCAATCAGCCCCAGCATTTT.

The table lists this clonotype with a count of one. The chain carries TRBV29-1 and TRBJ2-3, with a weak D call TRBD2 (5 bases). The length of the CDR3 is 13 residues. V gave up 8 bases and J gave up 1 base, with 13 bases separating them. CDR1 is SQVTM, CDR2 ANQGSEA, per germline. The CDR3 is CSFLGEGTDTQYF. Here the CDR3 DNA reads TGCAGCTTCTTGGGAGAGGGCACAGATACGCAGTATTTT.

The chain has TRBV5-1 and TRBJ2-7, with D unclear. Between the trimmed V and J ends, which lost 4 bases and 3 bases, there was a span of 14 bases. Germline V gives CDR1 SGHRS, CDR2 YFSETQ. The CDR3 covers 14 residues. The CDR3 DNA is TGCGCCAGCAGCCCCCACGGAAGGGTCTACGAGCAGTACTTC. Protein: CASSPHGRVYEQYF.

This clonotype was seen a handful of times. The gene calls are TRBV6-1 and TRBJ2-2; perhaps D is TRBD1 or TRBD2 (5 bases each). V dropped 5 bases and J dropped 6 bases, with 13 bases sitting between them. The CDR3 totals 14 residues. The germline gives CDR1 MNHNS, CDR2 SASEGT. Here the CDR3 DNA reads TGTGCCAGCAGTCCTGTGGGGGATCCCGGGGAGCTGTTTTTT. Translated, it gives CASSPVGDPGELFF.

V and J are TRBV27 and TRBJ1-2, with 9 nucleotides matching TRBD1. The CDR3 runs 15 residues. Germline values: CDR1 MNHEY, CDR2 SMNVEV (reference sequence). V lost 6 bases to trimming and J lost 1 base; unmatched junction nucleotides: 6. The DNA of the CDR3 is TGTGCCAGCAGACAAGAGACAGGGGGTAACTATGGCTACACCTTC. Translating gives CASRQETGGNYGYTF.

The J gene is TRBJ2-2, the V gene TRBV6-6; 7 positions agree with TRBD2. The CDR3 is 15 residues long. V trimming: 3 bases; J trimming: 4 bases; junction bases outside the gene matches: 5. CDR1 and CDR2 (germline): MNHNY, SVGAGI (reference sequence). The CDR3 loop is CASSYVLAPTGELFF. As DNA, the CDR3 is TGTGCCAGCAGTTATGTACTAGCGCCCACCGGGGAGCTGTTTTTT.

The chain has TRBV7-9 and TRBJ1-4; TRBD1 matches 9 bases. Germline trimming cut 4 bases from V and 8 bases from J; bases unmatched to any gene: 20. The CDR3 totals 19 residues. Looked up from germline, CDR1 is SEHNR and CDR2 is FQNEAQ (reference sequence). This CDR3 is CASSSSWGDRVSNFEKLFF. CDR3 bases: TGTGCCAGCAGCTCCTCTTGGGGGGACAGGGTTTCCAATTTCGAAAAACTGTTTTTT.

The chain combines TRBV9 with TRBJ1-5; D call uncertain. Germline V gives CDR1 SGDLS, CDR2 YYNGEE. This CDR3 contains 13 residues. V lost 1 base, J lost 4 bases, and 6 bases lay in between. CDR3 loop: CASSVKPNQPQHF. CDR3 nucleotides: TGTGCCAGCAGCGTAAAACCGAATCAGCCCCAGCATTTT. Variable domain in full (rest from reference TRBV9 and TRBJ1-5): DSGVTQTPKHLITATGQRVTLRCSPRSGDLSVYWYQQSLDQGLQFLIQYYNGEERAKGNILERFSAQQFPDLHSELNLSSLELGDSALYFCASSVKPNQPQHFGDGTRLSIL.

The J gene is TRBJ2-1, the V gene TRBV24-1; tentatively, D is TRBD2 (6 bases). CDR1 KGHDR and CDR2 SFDVKD come from the germline V gene. CDR3 length: 16 amino acids. Between the trimmed V and J ends, which lost 5 bases and 0 bases, there was a span of 13 bases. DNA for the CDR3: TGTGCCACCAGTGCGGGCGGAGGGGACTCCTACAATGAGCAGTTCTTC. Translating gives CATSAGGGDSYNEQFF.

V is TRBV27 and J is TRBJ1-2; perhaps TRBD1 as D (6 bases). V was shortened by 5 bases and J by 6 bases, with 22 bases between the two germline ends. This CDR3 has 16 amino acids. Germline loops: CDR1 MNHEY, CDR2 SMNVEV (reference sequence). CDR3 loop: CASSTTATTGFDGYTF. The DNA for the CDR3 is TGTGCCAGCAGTACCACAGCCACAACAGGGTTCGATGGCTACACCTTC.

The chain couples TRBV11-2 to TRBJ2-6; D may be TRBD2 (5 bases). The germline gives CDR1 SGHAT, CDR2 FQNNGV. Trimming took 0 bases from V and 4 from J, leaving 16 bases between them. CDR3 size: 18 residues. CDR3 amino acids: CASSLEPNGKPGANVLTF. The DNA for the CDR3 is TGTGCCAGCAGCTTAGAGCCGAACGGGAAGCCAGGGGCCAACGTCCTGACTTTC.

This clonotype has more than one count but fewer than ten. The chain combines TRBV11-2 with TRBJ2-1; D is unclear. Germline V gene sequence: CDR1 SGHAT, CDR2 FQNNGV. The CDR3 covers 13 residues. Trimming removed 8 bases from V and 5 bases from J, with 13 bases in between. The CDR3 DNA follows: TGTGCCAGCCTCAAAATTAGGGACAATGAGCAGTTCTTC. This gives the protein CASLKIRDNEQFF.

This clonotype was found a few times. The chain employs TRBV6-1 and TRBJ2-7, with TRBD1 identical over 7 bases. This CDR3 contains 15 residues. The germline V gene encodes CDR1 MNHNS and CDR2 SASEGT. V shed 8 bases, J shed 3 bases, and the junction held 13 bases outside the gene matches. The CDR3 spells CASFGQGEVVYEQYF. CDR3 sequence (DNA): TGTGCCAGCTTCGGCCAGGGGGAAGTAGTCTACGAGCAGTACTTC.

In this sample, this clonotype turned up a few times. This chain links TRBV3-1 with TRBJ1-4; no definite D call. V was cut by 5 bases and J by 2 bases, with 12 bases left in between. This CDR3 has 15 residues. Germline CDR1 reads LGHDT; CDR2 reads YNNKEL (reference sequence). CDR3 sequence (DNA): TGTGCCAGCAGCTTAGGGCCCGTGACTAATGAAAAACTGTTTTTT. Amino acids: CASSLGPVTNEKLFF.

The rearrangement links TRBV19 to TRBJ1-2; possibly TRBD1 for D (5 bases). The V and J ends lost 5 bases and 4 bases respectively, with 17 bases between them. CDR1 is LNHDA and CDR2 is SQIVND in the germline V gene (reference sequence). CDR3 size: 15 residues. CDR3 residues: CASSAATDIFYGYTF. CDR3 coding DNA: TGTGCCAGTAGTGCGGCGACAGATATCTTCTATGGCTACACCTTC. The variable domain in full, completed from reference TRBV19 and TRBJ1-2, reads DGGITQSPKYLFRKEGQNVTLSCEQNLNHDAMYWYRQDPGQGLRLIYYSQIVNDFQKGDIAEGYSVSREKKESFPLTVTSAQKNPTAFYLCASSAATDIFYGYTFGSGTRLTVV.